This T cell receptor (beta chain) derives from a study of blood T cell repertoires in COVID-19. For the study at large: COVID-19 samples, acute and convalescent, were from the United States, Italy and Spain. T cells, B-cell-depleted T cells, or PBMCs supplied cDNA or gDNA.

The CDR3 contains 17 residues. CDR1 and CDR2 (germline): SEHNR, FQNEAQ (reference sequence). The junction had 16 bases not matched to a gene; V was cut back by 4 bases and J by 9 bases. In the original workflow: Amplified reference gene primers provided the basis for estimating nucleated cell counts. The protocol was immunoSEQ multiplex PCR, while the TCRdb copy is restricted to in-frame clones and leaves out a portion. That table gives V, J and clone size, and the DNA gave D and trimming. The table records roughly 20,000 clones, 80% to 90% of them present only once. Input material: peripheral blood. The chain has TRBV7-9 and TRBJ2-1; 9 bases align to TRBD1. The sequence was collected from a human donor with active COVID-19. The donor label of this sample is uncertain. CDR3 DNA: TGTGCCAGCAGCTCCATAAAACAGGGGGCAGTTAACGGTGAGCAGTTCTTC. Amino acid sequence: CASSSIKQGAVNGEQFF.